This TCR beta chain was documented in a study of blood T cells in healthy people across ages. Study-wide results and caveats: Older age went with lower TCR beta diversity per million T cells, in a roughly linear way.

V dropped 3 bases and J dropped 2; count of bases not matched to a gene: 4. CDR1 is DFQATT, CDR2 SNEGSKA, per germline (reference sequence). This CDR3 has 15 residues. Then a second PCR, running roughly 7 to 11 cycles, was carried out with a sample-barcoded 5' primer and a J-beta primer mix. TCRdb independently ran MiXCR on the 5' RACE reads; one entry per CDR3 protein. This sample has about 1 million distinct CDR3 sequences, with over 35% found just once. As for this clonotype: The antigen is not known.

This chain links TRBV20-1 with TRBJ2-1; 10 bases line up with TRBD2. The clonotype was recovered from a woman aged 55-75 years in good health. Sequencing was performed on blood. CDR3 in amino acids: CSARIGLAAYNEQFF. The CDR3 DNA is TGCAGTGCTAGGATCGGACTAGCGGCCTACAATGAGCAGTTCTTC.